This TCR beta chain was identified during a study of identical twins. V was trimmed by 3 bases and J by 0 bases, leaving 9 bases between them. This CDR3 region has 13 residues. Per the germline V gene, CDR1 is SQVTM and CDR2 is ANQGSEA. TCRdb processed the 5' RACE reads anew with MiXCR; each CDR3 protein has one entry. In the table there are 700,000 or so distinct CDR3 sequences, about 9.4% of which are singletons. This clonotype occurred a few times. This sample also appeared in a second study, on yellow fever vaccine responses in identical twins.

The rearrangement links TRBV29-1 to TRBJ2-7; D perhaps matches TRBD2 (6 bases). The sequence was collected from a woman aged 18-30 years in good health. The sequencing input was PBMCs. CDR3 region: CSVDSGRSYEQYF. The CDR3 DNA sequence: TGCAGCGTTGATAGCGGTCGCTCCTACGAGCAGTACTTC.